The 20 T cell receptor beta chains below all came from one sample that was sequenced in a study of CD8 T cells in ankylosing spondylitis. Using its own MiXCR run on the 5' RACE reads, TCRdb lists one record per CDR3 protein. The data contain around 35,000 distinct CDR3 sequences, around 15% of them singletons. The sample consisted of synovial fluid, either unsorted or a sorted T cell fraction (not recorded which). The receptors derive from a male donor with ankylosing spondylitis.

The CDR3 nucleotides read TGTGCCGGACGCCGGGACAGGTACACCGGGGAGCTGTTTTTT. Its translation is CAGRRDRYTGELFF. The genes are TRBV6-2 or TRBV6-3 and TRBJ2-2, with TRBD1 matching 8 bases. The CDR3 runs to 14 residues. Germline V gene sequence: CDR1 MNHEY, CDR2 SVGEGT. J lost 3 bases, V lost 11 bases, and 8 bases had no gene match.

This clonotype was counted at least ten times. The CDR3 nucleotides read TGTGCCAGTTATGACCGGAACACTGAAGCTTTCTTT. Translating it yields CASYDRNTEAFF. This chain links TRBV6-1 with TRBJ1-1; no clear D gene. Germline V CDR1 and CDR2: MNHNS, SASEGT. Trimming took off 9 bases at V and 1 base at J, with 9 bases between the two ends. The CDR3 extends over 12 amino acids.

This clonotype was seen many times. The genes are TRBV7-9 and TRBJ1-1; D remains unclear. Trimming left V 3 bases short and J 4 bases short, with 9 bases between. The germline V gene encodes CDR1 SEHNR and CDR2 FQNEAQ (reference sequence). The CDR3 is made up of 13 amino acids. The CDR3 spells CASSFGRITEAFF. CDR3 in DNA: TGTGCCAGCAGCTTCGGGCGGATCACTGAAGCTTTCTTT.

This clonotype was detected a few times. The chain couples TRBV6-1 to TRBJ1-5, with a weak D call TRBD1 (5 bases). This CDR3 comprises 16 residues. In germline, CDR1 is MNHNS, CDR2 SASEGT. V shed 2 bases and J shed 7 bases, with 18 bases lying between them. DNA for the CDR3: TGTGCCAGCAGTGAAACTTCCGGGGCCCTAAACCAGCCCCAGCATTTT. Amino acids: CASSETSGALNQPQHF.

The V call is TRBV12-3 or TRBV12-4, the J call TRBJ1-3; D may be TRBD1 (6 bases). The germline V and J ends were trimmed by 2 bases and 2 bases, with 10 bases remaining between them. The CDR3 totals 15 residues. CDR3 sequence (DNA): TGTGCCAGCAGTTTAACAGGGCTGCCTGGAAACACCATATATTTT. This encodes CASSLTGLPGNTIYF.

The chain recombines TRBV20-1 with TRBJ1-6; D gene unclear. With 6 bases removed from V and 6 bases from J, the gap between germline ends came to 12 bases. Germline CDR1 reads DFQATT; CDR2 reads SNEGSKA (reference sequence). This CDR3 comprises 13 residues. Here the CDR3 DNA reads TGCAGTGCCCCGGTGGGCCGTAATTCACCCCTCCACTTT. Its translation: CSAPVGRNSPLHF.

This clonotype was picked up many times. This chain connects TRBV29-1 to TRBJ2-7; D might be TRBD2 (6 bases). V was cut by 4 bases and J by 2 bases, with 12 bases left in between. CDR1 is SQVTM, CDR2 ANQGSEA, per germline. The CDR3 is 13 amino acids. The chain's CDR3 is CSVADSGTYEQYF. In DNA form, the CDR3 reads TGCAGCGTTGCGGATAGCGGCACCTACGAGCAGTACTTC.

This clonotype was seen many times. V usage is TRBV7-8 and J usage is TRBJ2-7, with 7 nucleotides matching TRBD1. The CDR3 is made up of 15 amino acids. Germline CDR1 is SGHVS and CDR2 is FQNEAQ. V shed 3 bases and J 3 bases; nucleotides not matched to a gene: 8. DNA for the CDR3: TGTGCCAGCAGCTTGTTAAAAGGGGGCTTCTACGAGCAGTACTTC. Its protein product is CASSLLKGGFYEQYF.

This chain connects TRBV20-1 to TRBJ2-7; 9 positions match TRBD1. This CDR3 spans 15 amino acids. V shed 4 bases and J 6 bases; nucleotides not matched to a gene: 13. The germline CDR1 and CDR2 sequences are DFQATT and SNEGSKA (reference sequence). CDR3 nucleotides: TGCAGTGCTAAAGATGCCGGGACAGGGTCCGGCGAGCAGTACTTC. Protein sequence: CSAKDAGTGSGEQYF.

This clonotype came up many times. This chain links TRBV28 with TRBJ2-1; the match to TRBD2 covers 12 bases. This CDR3 region has 15 residues. Trimming took 3 bases from V and 9 from J; bases not matched to a gene: 6. CDR1 and CDR2 (germline): MDHEN, SYDVKM. As DNA, the CDR3 is TGTGCCAGCAGTTTCTCTCTAGCGGGAGGGGTTGAGCAGTTCTTC. Protein product: CASSFSLAGGVEQFF.

The genes are TRBV14 and TRBJ2-1; the D gene is possibly TRBD2 (6 bases). The CDR3 spans 15 residues. The germline gives CDR1 SGHDN, CDR2 FVKESK. The V and J ends lost 4 bases and 9 bases respectively, with 19 bases between them. The CDR3 spells CASSLRSGRGSEQFF. The CDR3 DNA is TGTGCCAGCAGCCTAAGGAGCGGGCGTGGTAGTGAGCAGTTCTTC.

There are many counts of this clonotype. V is TRBV7-3 and J is TRBJ2-3; TRBD2 agrees at 16 bases. The germline CDR1 and CDR2 sequences are SGHTA and FQGTGA. Trimming removed 5 bases from V and 5 bases from J; junction bases left unmatched: 7. The CDR3 runs to 17 residues. CDR3 bases: TGTGCCAGCAGCCTCGGGACTAGCGGGGGGGCGGGAGATACGCAGTATTTT. Encoded protein: CASSLGTSGGAGDTQYF.

This clonotype showed up many times. This rearrangement joins TRBV7-9 to TRBJ2-1; TRBD1 matches 9 bases. The CDR3 is made up of 12 amino acids. Germline values: CDR1 SEHNR, CDR2 FQNEAQ (reference sequence). V shed 10 bases and J 15 bases; nucleotides not matched to a gene: 13. The CDR3: CAIDQVGTGRFF. The CDR3 nucleotides are TGTGCCATCGACCAGGTCGGGACAGGGCGGTTCTTC. Together with reference TRBV7-9 and TRBJ2-1, the CDR3 gives the full variable domain: DTGVSQNPRHKITKRGQNVTFRCDPISEHNRLYWYRQTLGQGPEFLTYFQNEAQLEKSRLLSDRFSAERPKGSFSTLEIQRTEQGDSAMYLCAIDQVGTGRFFGPGTRLTVL.

This sequence joins TRBV7-8 and TRBJ1-2; no clear D gene. CDR1 SGHVS and CDR2 FQNEAQ come from the germline V gene. Deletions cut 2 bases from V and 6 bases from J, with 16 bases between. The CDR3 has 15 residues. For the CDR3, the DNA is TGTGCCAGCAGCTTAATCGGCAGCCTTTTCGATGGCTACACCTTC. Translated: CASSLIGSLFDGYTF.

This clonotype was seen at least ten times. The rearrangement joins TRBV15 to TRBJ2-3; 10 bases are a match to TRBD2. The CDR3 loop spans 17 amino acids. In germline, CDR1 is LNHNV, CDR2 YYDKDF (reference sequence). The ends lost 0 bases at V and 2 bases at J; junction bases unmatched: 5. CDR3 region: CATSRESGGGPTDTQYF. The CDR3 nucleotides read TGTGCCACCAGCAGAGAGAGCGGGGGGGGCCCCACAGATACGCAGTATTTT.

This chain connects TRBV2 to TRBJ2-7; 9 bases map to TRBD2. V shed 3 bases, J shed 3 bases, and the junction held 24 bases outside the gene matches. The CDR3 covers 21 residues. Germline V gives CDR1 SNHLY, CDR2 FYNNEI. The CDR3 region is CASSDPTLVTDESSGVYEQYF. The CDR3 DNA follows: TGTGCCAGCAGTGATCCGACGTTAGTCACAGACGAATCTAGCGGGGTCTACGAGCAGTACTTC. Full variable domain (outside the CDR3, taken from reference TRBV2 and TRBJ2-7): EPEVTQTPSHQVTQMGQEVILRCVPISNHLYFYWYRQILGQKVEFLVSFYNNEISEKSEIFDDQFSVERPDGSNFTLKIRSTKLEDSAMYFCASSDPTLVTDESSGVYEQYFGPGTRLTVT.

CDR3 loop: CASRDRGPYEQYF. The CDR3 nucleotides are TGTGCCAGCAGGGACAGGGGGCCTTACGAGCAGTACTTC. The chain couples TRBV6-1 to TRBJ2-7, with 11 bases identical to TRBD1. Germline V gives CDR1 MNHNS, CDR2 SASEGT. The CDR3 spans 13 residues. V was clipped by 6 bases and J by 4 bases; unmatched bases: 2.

This clonotype was detected ten times or more. This rearrangement joins TRBV28 to TRBJ2-6; D is possibly TRBD1 (5 bases). This CDR3 comprises 17 residues. The germline CDR1 and CDR2 sequences are MDHEN and SYDVKM. V was trimmed by 0 bases and J by 1 base, leaving 10 bases between them. The CDR3 DNA follows: TGTGCCAGCAGTTTATGGACAGCCTCTTCTGGGGCCAACGTCCTGACTTTC. It encodes CASSLWTASSGANVLTF.

V usage is TRBV6-5 and J usage is TRBJ2-7; D gene ambiguous. The CDR3 consists of 14 residues. Between the trimmed V and J ends, which lost 0 bases and 2 bases, there was a span of 8 bases. The germline V gene has CDR1 MNHEY and CDR2 SVGAGI. This chain's CDR3 is CASSYSAEPYEQYF. DNA for the CDR3: TGTGCCAGCAGTTACTCGGCTGAACCCTACGAGCAGTACTTC.

This clonotype was observed at least ten times. The chain links TRBV20-1 to TRBJ1-2; D unresolved. Germline CDR1 is DFQATT and CDR2 is SNEGSKA (reference sequence). Trimming took 1 base from V and 4 from J, leaving 13 bases between them. The CDR3 totals 14 residues. The CDR3 bases are TGCAGTGCTAGAGGGGTACAGACGAGCTATGGCTACACCTTC. Its translation is CSARGVQTSYGYTF.